This T cell receptor beta chain appears in the sequencing data of a study of regulatory T cells in long-lasting Graves disease. V was shortened by 4 bases and J by 2 bases, with 18 bases between the two germline ends. This CDR3 is built from 16 residues. Germline CDR1 SGHAT, CDR2 FQNNGV. Combining iRepertoire HTBI primers with Arm-PCR of CDR3 regions, the authors built TCR beta libraries. Each CDR3 protein is one row after TCRdb ran MiXCR on the multiplex PCR reads. The profile shows about 470,000 distinct CDR3 sequences, about 16% of them singletons. The time point here: newly diagnosed GD, antithyroid drugs for less than 3 months. Following extraction of RNA from PBMCs, that RNA was used to make the TCR library. An endocrinology department in Xi'an, China, recruited the patients. Approximately 10-milliliter peripheral blood samples went into EDTA tubes. Study-wide findings and caveats: Patients with persistent disease shared some 2,900 public clonotypes, outpacing the approximately 920 shared by new patients.

This clonotype was seen a few times. Its antigen is currently unknown. The data also belong to a second study, concerning T cells in Graves' hyperthyroidism and ophthalmopathy. That investigation notes: Researchers ran a first-round RT-PCR on the TCR CDR3 using the HTBI primer set.

The receptor was isolated from a middle-aged man with Graves disease. Material: peripheral blood mononuclear cells (PBMCs), obtained at new diagnosis, from a patient treated with antithyroid drugs. This chain links TRBV11-2 with TRBJ2-7; D possibly uses TRBD1 or TRBD2 (5 bases each). CDR3 DNA sequence: TGTGCCAGCAGCTATGGTGGGGGTGGGGACCCCTACGAGCAGTACTTC. Amino acid sequence: CASSYGGGGDPYEQYF.